The 29 T cell receptor beta chains given below trace back to one sample, sequenced in a study of OX40 agonist ivuxolimab in advanced cancers. Data came from immunoSEQ multiplex PCR; TCRdb stores just in-frame clones and leaves some out. There are 72,000 or so clones in the sample; roughly 88% occur only once, and 0.7% to 1% lies in the top ten. The material sequenced was CD4+ or CD8+ T cells sorted from blood, taken in a trial of the OX40 agonist ivuxolimab. These receptors originate from an adult with an advanced solid tumor such as melanoma, head and neck, liver or kidney cancer.

This clone has just one count. The chain carries TRBV28 and TRBJ1-2; unclear D gene. The V end was cut by 2 bases, the J end by 4 bases, with 8 bases between. This CDR3 has 13 amino acids. Germline assignment: CDR1 MDHEN and CDR2 SYDVKM. The CDR3 DNA is TGTGCCAGCAGTTTAAGGTCCGTCTATGGCTACACCTTC. It yields the protein CASSLRSVYGYTF.

This clone was seen just once. The rearrangement links TRBV29-1 to TRBJ2-7; the D gene is possibly TRBD1 (5 bases). CDR1 SQVTM and CDR2 ANQGSEA come from the germline V gene. The CDR3 is made up of 16 amino acids. The V end lost 0 bases, the J end lost 2 bases, and 17 bases lay between the germline ends. The CDR3 bases are TGCAGCGTTGAAGACAGAAGGGGAACGTCCCCCTACGAGCAGTACTTC. Encoded protein: CSVEDRRGTSPYEQYF.

The chain employs TRBV29-1 and TRBJ2-1; 12 nucleotides agree with TRBD2. The CDR3 is 15 amino acids. Per germline, CDR1 SQVTM and CDR2 ANQGSEA. Trimming removed 4 bases from V and 8 bases from J; junction bases left unmatched: 9. The CDR3 nucleotides are TGCAGCGTTGGGACTAGCGGGACCAGGGACGATGAGCAGTTCTTC. Translation: CSVGTSGTRDDEQFF.

The V and J genes are TRBV19 and TRBJ2-7; D gene unclear. V shed 3 bases and J shed 1 base, with 19 bases lying between them. Germline V gene data show CDR1 as LNHDA and CDR2 as SQIVND (reference sequence). The CDR3 totals 17 residues. The CDR3 sequence: CASSIGSPKDHSYEQYF. DNA of the CDR3: TGTGCCAGTAGTATCGGCAGCCCCAAGGACCATTCCTACGAGCAGTACTTC.

V gene TRBV6-5 combines with J gene TRBJ1-1, with no clear D. The CDR3 has 13 amino acids. The V and J ends lost 7 bases and 4 bases respectively, with 13 bases between them. The V gene's germline CDR1 is MNHEY and CDR2 SVGAGI. As DNA, the CDR3 is TGTGCCAGCACGGCAGGCACTTTCACTGAAGCTTTCTTT. It yields the protein CASTAGTFTEAFF.

This chain joins TRBV5-4 and TRBJ2-7; tentatively, D is TRBD1 (5 bases). CDR3 length: 14 residues. Germline assignment: CDR1 SGHNT and CDR2 YYREEE (reference sequence). V was trimmed by 1 base and J by 7 bases, leaving 15 bases between them. As DNA, the CDR3 is TGTGCCAGCAGCTTGTGGGCAGGGATGGGGGAGCAGTACTTC. Residues: CASSLWAGMGEQYF.

The chain carries TRBV7-2 and TRBJ2-5; possibly TRBD1 for D (5 bases). The CDR3 is 13 residues long. The germline V and J ends were trimmed by 5 bases and 3 bases, with 10 bases remaining between them. Germline CDR1 reads SGHTA; CDR2 reads FQGNSA. CDR3 nucleotides: TGTGCCAGCAGCATGCTCAGGGAAGAGACCCAGTACTTC. It codes for CASSMLREETQYF.

This clone was counted between two and nine times. V usage is TRBV19 and J usage is TRBJ1-5; D not resolved. Germline CDR1 is LNHDA and CDR2 is SQIVND (reference sequence). Deletions cut 6 bases from V and 6 bases from J, with 9 bases between. This CDR3 spans 12 amino acids. For the CDR3, the DNA is TGTGCCAGTAGCCCGGGCGGTCAGCCCCAGCATTTT. Amino acid sequence: CASSPGGQPQHF. The full variable domain, in which reference TRBV19 and TRBJ1-5 provide the parts outside the CDR3, is DGGITQSPKYLFRKEGQNVTLSCEQNLNHDAMYWYRQDPGQGLRLIYYSQIVNDFQKGDIAEGYSVSREKKESFPLTVTSAQKNPTAFYLCASSPGGQPQHFGDGTRLSIL.

The V call is TRBV6-1, the J call TRBJ2-7; D ambiguous. The germline V and J ends were trimmed by 3 bases and 4 bases, with 13 bases remaining between them. The CDR3 sequence is 14 residues long. Germline V gene sequence: CDR1 MNHNS, CDR2 SASEGT. CDR3 amino acids: CASSESYQGYEQYF. The CDR3 DNA reads as TGTGCCAGCAGTGAGTCATACCAAGGGTACGAGCAGTACTTC.

This chain uses TRBV2 with TRBJ2-1; 8 nucleotides agree with TRBD1. The CDR3 is 15 residues long. Germline assignment: CDR1 SNHLY and CDR2 FYNNEI. V was pared by 6 bases and J by 9 bases, with 13 bases of the junction left unmatched. CDR3 coding DNA: TGTGCCAGCAGGGCTGGACAGGGCCAGGGTAGTGAGCAGTTCTTC. Translated: CASRAGQGQGSEQFF.

This chain connects TRBV6-5 to TRBJ2-7; D unclear. V lost 0 bases and J 0 bases, leaving 6 bases between the germline ends. This CDR3 is built from 14 residues. CDR1 and CDR2 (germline): MNHEY, SVGAGI. Here the CDR3 DNA reads TGTGCCAGCAGTTACTCGAGAGGCTCCTACGAGCAGTACTTC. It specifies CASSYSRGSYEQYF.

This clone has a single count. The chain uses TRBV11-1 and TRBJ1-5; TRBD1 matches at 10 bases. V dropped 4 bases and J dropped 7; count of bases not matched to a gene: 4. This CDR3 is 14 amino acids long. Germline values: CDR1 SGHAT, CDR2 FQDESV (reference sequence). CDR3: CASSSGTGEQPQHF. The DNA for the CDR3 is TGTGCCAGCAGCTCCGGGACAGGGGAACAGCCCCAGCATTTT. Variable domain in full (rest from reference TRBV11-1 and TRBJ1-5): EAEVAQSPRYKITEKSQAVAFWCDPISGHATLYWYRQILGQGPELLVQFQDESVVDDSQLPKDRFSAERLKGVDSTLKIQPAELGDSAMYLCASSSGTGEQPQHFGDGTRLSIL.

The chain combines TRBV11-2 with TRBJ1-3, with D unresolved. The germline CDR1 and CDR2 sequences are SGHAT and FQNNGV. The V end lost 2 bases, the J end lost 3 bases, and 11 bases lay between the germline ends. This CDR3 comprises 15 residues. CDR3 region: CASSLTGKSGNTIYF. The CDR3 DNA sequence: TGTGCCAGCAGCTTAACGGGGAAGAGTGGAAACACCATATATTTT. Full variable domain (outside the CDR3, taken from reference TRBV11-2 and TRBJ1-3): EAGVAQSPRYKIIEKRQSVAFWCNPISGHATLYWYQQILGQGPKLLIQFQNNGVVDDSQLPKDRFSAERLKGVDSTLKIQPAKLEDSAVYLCASSLTGKSGNTIYFGEGSWLTVV.

This chain joins TRBV7-9 and TRBJ2-5; D is ambiguous. The V gene lost 1 base and the J gene lost 0 bases, with 9 bases spanning the gap. The CDR3 has 15 residues. Germline assignment: CDR1 SEHNR and CDR2 FQNEAQ (reference sequence). CDR3 residues: CASSLGVYHQETQYF. The DNA of the CDR3 is TGTGCCAGCAGCTTAGGTGTGTACCACCAAGAGACCCAGTACTTC.

This clone was seen once. This CDR3 reads CASSYLAFSSYEQYF. In DNA, the CDR3 is TGTGCCAGCAGCTACCTAGCTTTTTCCTCCTACGAGCAGTACTTC. V usage is TRBV11-2 and J usage is TRBJ2-7, with D possibly matching TRBD2 (5 bases). CDR1 SGHAT and CDR2 FQNNGV come from the germline V gene. The CDR3 contains 15 residues. V was cut by 4 bases and J by 0 bases, with 13 bases left in between.

The CDR3 DNA reads as TGTGCCAGTACCCCGGGAGGGCGTGAAAAACTGTTTTTT. It codes for CASTPGGREKLFF. The V call is TRBV19, the J call TRBJ1-4; D is unresolved. Germline V lookup: CDR1 LNHDA, CDR2 SQIVND (reference sequence). V lost 7 bases to trimming and J lost 7 bases, with 13 bases between them. This CDR3 region has 13 residues.

The chain uses TRBV6-6 and TRBJ1-1; D might be TRBD1 (6 bases). V lost 5 bases, J lost 4 bases, and 14 bases lay in between. This CDR3 spans 14 amino acids. Germline lookup yields CDR1 MNHNY and CDR2 SVGAGI (reference sequence). CDR3 sequence: CASSIQGLGTEAFF. The CDR3, as DNA: TGTGCCAGCAGTATACAGGGACTGGGCACTGAAGCTTTCTTT.

This sequence joins TRBV6-6 and TRBJ1-2; 9 positions match TRBD1. From germline, CDR1 is MNHNY and CDR2 SVGAGI (reference sequence). CDR3 length: 16 amino acids. Trimming removed 6 bases from V and 4 bases from J; junction bases left unmatched: 12. CDR3 protein: CASSGTGRPGIYGYTF. The CDR3 DNA reads TGTGCCAGCAGCGGGACAGGGAGGCCAGGGATCTATGGCTACACCTTC.

This clone came up once. The chain uses TRBV5-1 and TRBJ2-1, with D hard to call. Per the germline V gene, CDR1 is SGHRS and CDR2 is YFSETQ. The V end lost 0 bases, the J end lost 8 bases, and 6 bases lay between the germline ends. The CDR3 has 12 amino acids. This CDR3 reads CASSLAFYEQFF. The CDR3 coding sequence is TGCGCCAGCAGCTTGGCTTTTTATGAGCAGTTCTTC.

CDR3 coding DNA: TGTGCCAGCAGGGAACGACCTGGAGATACGCAGTATTTT. As protein: CASRERPGDTQYF. The chain carries TRBV2 and TRBJ2-3; the D is unclear. V dropped 6 bases and J dropped 5 bases, with 12 bases sitting between them. This CDR3 comprises 13 residues. Germline CDR1 reads SNHLY; CDR2 reads FYNNEI.

V is TRBV2 and J is TRBJ2-3; no clear D. This CDR3 is 14 amino acids long. CDR1 is SNHLY and CDR2 is FYNNEI in the germline V gene. Between the trimmed V and J ends, which lost 6 bases and 1 base, there was a span of 11 bases. The CDR3 nucleotides read TGTGCCAGCAGGGTACACGTCGGCACAGATACGCAGTATTTT. Translation: CASRVHVGTDTQYF. The full variable domain, its missing parts supplied by reference TRBV2 and TRBJ2-3, is EPEVTQTPSHQVTQMGQEVILRCVPISNHLYFYWYRQILGQKVEFLVSFYNNEISEKSEIFDDQFSVERPDGSNFTLKIRSTKLEDSAMYFCASRVHVGTDTQYFGPGTRLTVL.

CDR3 loop: CASSSLAGGKFF. CDR3 in DNA: TGTGCCAGCAGCTCACTAGCGGGAGGAAAGTTCTTC. The chain is built from TRBV5-8 and TRBJ2-1; 12 nucleotides line up with TRBD2. V lost 3 bases, J lost 14 bases, and 3 bases stayed unmatched. The CDR3 spans 12 residues. Per germline, CDR1 SGHTS and CDR2 YDEGEE.

J is TRBJ2-3 and V is TRBV5-4, with TRBD1 matching 8 bases. From germline, CDR1 is SGHNT and CDR2 YYREEE (reference sequence). V gave up 4 bases and J gave up 5 bases; unmatched junction bases: 6. This CDR3 has 14 residues. CDR3 loop: CASSPGQGVDTQYF. In DNA, the CDR3 is TGTGCCAGCAGCCCTGGACAGGGCGTAGATACGCAGTATTTT.

The V call is TRBV19, the J call TRBJ1-3; the D is unclear. Germline loops: CDR1 LNHDA, CDR2 SQIVND (reference sequence). CDR3 length: 13 amino acids. V lost 9 bases to trimming and J lost 4 bases, with 13 bases between them. The CDR3 here is CASRSGFGNTIYF. In nucleotides, the CDR3 is TGTGCCAGCCGTAGCGGGTTCGGAAACACCATATATTTT.

This clone was seen only a few times. The rearrangement uses TRBV25-1 and TRBJ1-1; D gene ambiguous. The V end lost 8 bases, the J end lost 3 bases, and 13 bases lay between the germline ends. Germline CDR1 and CDR2: MGHDK and SYGVNS. This CDR3 has 13 amino acids. In nucleotides, the CDR3 is TGTGCCAGCCAAAACCCCCGGGACACTGAAGCTTTCTTT. It translates to CASQNPRDTEAFF. Together with reference TRBV25-1 and TRBJ1-1, the CDR3 gives the full variable domain: EADIYQTPRYLVIGTGKKITLECSQTMGHDKMYWYQQDPGMELHLIHYSYGVNSTEKGDLSSESTVSRIRTEHFPLTLESARPSHTSQYLCASQNPRDTEAFFGQGTRLTVV.

The chain employs TRBV7-9 and TRBJ2-7, with 9 bases fitting TRBD1. CDR1 and CDR2 from the germline V gene are SEHNR and FQNEAQ (reference sequence). Trimming at V came to 6 bases and at J to 3 bases, leaving 9 bases not matched to a gene. CDR3 size: 15 residues. DNA for the CDR3: TGTGCCAGCAGTGAACCCGGGACAGGGCTCTACGAGCAGTACTTC. Translated, it gives CASSEPGTGLYEQYF.

This clone showed up just once. The V and J genes are TRBV7-2 and TRBJ2-7, with D maybe TRBD2 (5 bases). The CDR3 is 13 amino acids. Trimming stripped 4 bases from V and 4 bases from J, with 11 bases between. Germline CDR1 and CDR2: SGHTA and FQGNSA. The CDR3 DNA is TGTGCCAGCAGCTCGCGACGGGGTTACGAGCAGTACTTC. This sequence encodes CASSSRRGYEQYF.

The genes are TRBV19 and TRBJ2-3; D is perhaps TRBD1 (6 bases). Trimming removed 4 bases at V and 2 bases at J, with 10 bases between. The germline V gene has CDR1 LNHDA and CDR2 SQIVND (reference sequence). This CDR3 has 14 amino acids. CDR3 in DNA: TGTGCCAGTAGTAGGCAGGGGATCACAGATACGCAGTATTTT. As protein: CASSRQGITDTQYF.

CDR3 protein: CASSRAGSLSYEQYF. The CDR3 bases are TGTGCCAGCAGCCGGGCGGGATCCCTGTCCTACGAGCAGTACTTC. The chain joins TRBV28 to TRBJ2-7; D may be TRBD2 (6 bases). V was trimmed by 6 bases and J by 1 base, leaving 16 bases between them. Germline V gene data show CDR1 as MDHEN and CDR2 as SYDVKM. The CDR3 runs 15 residues.